These T cell receptor beta chains were read from a single sample in a study of T cell responses to AZD1222 COVID-19 vaccine. Clones were sequenced by immunoSEQ multiplex PCR, and TCRdb holds only the in-frame ones, with some missing. Of 100,000 to 150,000 clones in the sample, 90% were seen once. The input for sequencing was peripheral blood, taken on day 0 of MenACWY control vaccination. Receptors were obtained from an adult in good health. The CDR3 runs from the conserved cysteine through the conserved F or W. Each record gives: D gene, V gene, clone size, J gene, CDR3 DNA, CDR3 protein. A D gene is named only where the DNA matches it firmly. The size of a clone is reported for some rows only, either as once, few or many, or as a class for expanded clones.

>NA|TRBV20-1|NA|TRBJ1-1
TGCAGTGCTAGCGTGATAACTGAAGCTTTCTTT
CSASVITEAFF
>TRBD1|TRBV24-1|NA|TRBJ2-5
TGTGCCACCTCGACAGGGGGTCAAGAGACCCAGTACTTC
CATSTGGQETQYF
>TRBD1|TRBV6-5|NA|TRBJ1-1
TGTGCCAGCAGGGACAGGGCCGTAACTGAAGCTTTCTTT
CASRDRAVTEAFF
>NA|TRBV28|few|TRBJ1-2
TGTGCCAGCGGACAGCTCTATGGCTACACCTTC
CASGQLYGYTF
>NA|TRBV28|NA|TRBJ2-5
TGTGCCAGCGTCGGTGGGCTCGGAGAGACCCAGTACTTC
CASVGGLGETQYF
>TRBD1|TRBV5-5|NA|TRBJ1-2
TGTGCCAGCAGCTGGTCCGGGACAGGTATCTATGGCTACACCTTC
CASSWSGTGIYGYTF
>NA|TRBV15|once|TRBJ1-6
TGTGCCACCAGCAGGGAGGATAAGACAGGCAGAAATTCACCCCTCCACTTT
CATSREDKTGRNSPLHF
>NA|TRBV29-1|NA|TRBJ2-7
TGCAGCGTTGAATTAGCAGGAGAATACGAGCAGTACTTC
CSVELAGEYEQYF
>NA|TRBV5-1|few|TRBJ2-7
TGCGCCAGCAGCCATGATGGTCCTGAGCAGTACTTC
CASSHDGPEQYF
>NA|TRBV5-4|NA|TRBJ2-5
TGTGCCAGCAGCTGGACGGGCAAAGAGACCCAGTACTTC
CASSWTGKETQYF
>NA|TRBV24-1|NA|TRBJ2-2
TGTGCCACCAGTGATTCGGTGGGGGGGAACACCGGGGAGCTGTTTTTT
CATSDSVGGNTGELFF
>NA|TRBV28|NA|TRBJ2-5
TGTGCCAGCAGCCCACCCCTCTTGTATGCGGAAGAGACCCAGTACTTC
CASSPPLLYAEETQYF
>NA|TRBV18|few|TRBJ2-5
TGTGCCAGCTCACCGGTTGGTCGTTGGACCCAGTACTTC
CASSPVGRWTQYF
>TRBD1|TRBV7-2|NA|TRBJ2-5
TGTGCCAGCAGCTTAGTTACAGGGGCCTGGGGGCAAGAGACCCAGTACTTC
CASSLVTGAWGQETQYF
>NA|TRBV24-1|NA|TRBJ2-6
TGTGCCACCAGTGATCCAAGGTTCTCTGGGGCCAACGTCCTGACTTTC
CATSDPRFSGANVLTF
>TRBD2|TRBV5-1|NA|TRBJ2-7
TGCGCCAGCAGCCAAGGGACTAGCGGGAACTACGAGCAGTACTTC
CASSQGTSGNYEQYF
>NA|TRBV6-2/TRBV6-3|NA|TRBJ1-2
TGTGCCAGCAGTTACATCGGGGTGACTAACTATGGCTACACCTTC
CASSYIGVTNYGYTF
>NA|TRBV18|NA|TRBJ1-2
TGTGCCAGCTCACCGGACGGACAGTCCGTCTATGGCTACACCTTC
CASSPDGQSVYGYTF
>TRBD1|TRBV4-3|NA|TRBJ1-2
TGCGCCAGCAGCCTAGGACAGGGGGCGTCTTTTATTTATGGCTACACCTTC
CASSLGQGASFIYGYTF
>NA|TRBV20-1|NA|TRBJ2-1
TGCAGTGCAAGCAGGGGAACCCAGTTCTTC
CSASRGTQFF
>TRBD2|TRBV29-1|once|TRBJ2-1
TGCAGCGTTGACGGTTTGGTAGCGGGGGGGTACAATGAGCAGTTCTTC
CSVDGLVAGGYNEQFF
>NA|TRBV25-1|NA|TRBJ2-1
TGTGCCAGCAGGAAAGAGGGTGCGAGGGGCTCCTACAATGAGCAGTTCTTC
CASRKEGARGSYNEQFF
>NA|TRBV30|NA|TRBJ1-2
TGTGCCTGGAGCGACCGATCTGGCTACACCTTC
CAWSDRSGYTF
>NA|TRBV5-1|NA|TRBJ1-4
TGCGCCAGCAGCTTTCCCGCGGATGAAAAACTGTTTTTT
CASSFPADEKLFF
>NA|TRBV11-2|NA|TRBJ2-3
TGTGCCAGCAGCTTAGTGAGGGCTCCGACAGATACGCAGTATTTT
CASSLVRAPTDTQYF
>NA|TRBV7-3|NA|TRBJ1-6
TGTGCCAGCAGCTCCAGACAGAATAATTCACCCCTCCACTTT
CASSSRQNNSPLHF
>TRBD1|TRBV10-3|NA|TRBJ2-7
TGTGCCATCATGGGGACAGGGGGCAACGAGCAGTACTTC
CAIMGTGGNEQYF
>TRBD1|TRBV27|NA|TRBJ2-7
TGTGCCAGCAGCCAAAGACAGGGCCCCTACGAGCAGTACTTC
CASSQRQGPYEQYF